These T cell receptor beta chains were read from a single sample in a study of control samples from healthy donors and cancer patients. TCRdb keeps only in-frame clones here, not all; method: immunoSEQ multiplex PCR. The sample includes roughly 90,000 clones, roughly 86% of them seen just once. Sequenced input: blood. The receptor source for this set is a woman in her fifties or sixties in good health. CDR3s include the opening cysteine and the closing phenylalanine or tryptophan. D genes are given only for firm matches. For some rows the clone size is stated as once, few or many, or as a class when expanded; others skip it.

>TRBV18|NA|NA|TRBJ2-2
TGTGCCAGCTCACCACCTTCCCGGGGTACCGGGGAGCTGTTTTTT
CASSPPSRGTGELFF
>TRBV28|NA|NA|TRBJ1-6
TGTGCCAGCAGGGCCTACAGGGATTCACCCCTCCACTTT
CASRAYRDSPLHF
>TRBV7-9|NA|NA|TRBJ2-6
TGTGCCAGCAGCTTACTGCAGGTAGCAGGGGCCAACGTCCTGACTTTC
CASSLLQVAGANVLTF
>TRBV4-3|TRBD1|few|TRBJ1-2
TGCGCCAGCAGCCAAGCGCCCGGACAGGGATATGGCTACACCTTC
CASSQAPGQGYGYTF
>TRBV5-6|TRBD2|NA|TRBJ2-3
TGTGCCAGCAGCTCCCGGGGCGGCGGGAGGCCTAGCACAGATACGCAGTATTTT
CASSSRGGGRPSTDTQYF
>TRBV7-2|TRBD2|once|TRBJ2-3
TGTGCCAGCAGCACTGCTAGCGGGACAGATACGCAGTATTTT
CASSTASGTDTQYF
>TRBV18|TRBD1|NA|TRBJ1-1
TGTGCCAGCTCACCCCCGACAGGGGGCACGAACACTGAAGCTTTCTTT
CASSPPTGGTNTEAFF
>TRBV3-1/TRBV3-2|NA|NA|TRBJ1-3
TGTGCCAGCAGCCAAGATGGATCCGGGAGGGGGACCATATATTTT
CASSQDGSGRGTIYF
>TRBV7-6|NA|NA|TRBJ1-5
TGTGCCAGCAGCCCTGCGTCGGGGGGCGATAAGCCCCAGCATTTT
CASSPASGGDKPQHF
>TRBV20-1|NA|few|TRBJ1-5
TGCAGTGCCGGCAATCAGCCCCAGCATTTT
CSAGNQPQHF
>TRBV5-1|TRBD1|NA|TRBJ2-7
TGCGCCAGCAGCTTGATAGGTCCGGGGACAGCCTACGAGCAGTACTTC
CASSLIGPGTAYEQYF
>TRBV18|NA|NA|TRBJ2-3
TGTGCCAGCTCACCCCGGTCAGGGCCTAGCACAGATACGCAGTATTTT
CASSPRSGPSTDTQYF
>TRBV6-5|TRBD1|NA|TRBJ2-1
TGTGCCAGTTTTAATAGACAGGGAAACTACAATGAGCAGTTCTTC
CASFNRQGNYNEQFF
>TRBV5-6|NA|NA|TRBJ2-2
TGTGCCAGCAGCTTATACGGGACCGGGGAGCTGTTTTTT
CASSLYGTGELFF
>TRBV11-2|NA|once|TRBJ2-7
TGTGCCACCGCAGGTGGCCTCTCCTACGAGCAGTACTTC
CATAGGLSYEQYF
>TRBV10-3|NA|NA|TRBJ2-3
TGTGCCATCAGTGAATCCGATAGCGGTAGCACAGATACGCAGTATTTT
CAISESDSGSTDTQYF
>TRBV2|NA|few|TRBJ2-5
TGTGCCAGCAGGTTGACAGTCCGGGAGACCCAGTACTTC
CASRLTVRETQYF
>TRBV24-1|NA|NA|TRBJ2-4
TGTGCCACCAGTGATTCGGGGGAAGCCAAAAACATTCAGTACTTC
CATSDSGEAKNIQYF
>TRBV13|TRBD2|NA|TRBJ2-7
TGTGCCAGCAGCTTAGGGACTAGCGGGAGGTACGAGCAGTACTTC
CASSLGTSGRYEQYF
>TRBV18|NA|once|TRBJ2-7
TGTGCCAGCTCGCTTCCAGGGCGCTCCTACGAGCAGTACTTC
CASSLPGRSYEQYF
>TRBV7-2|NA|NA|TRBJ2-5
TGTGCCAGCAGCGCCTCGCGTAACCAAGAGACCCAGTACTTC
CASSASRNQETQYF
>TRBV28|TRBD1|few|TRBJ1-4
TGTGCCAGCAGTCCCTTGGACAGGGATGATGAAAAACTGTTTTTT
CASSPLDRDDEKLFF
>TRBV18|NA|NA|TRBJ1-1
TGTGCCAGCTCACGAGTCAGGGACACTGAAGCTTTCTTT
CASSRVRDTEAFF
>TRBV11-2|NA|NA|TRBJ2-2
TGTGCCAGCAGCCCCCGAACTCGGGAGCTGTTTTTT
CASSPRTRELFF
>TRBV9|TRBD2|NA|TRBJ2-5
TGTGCCAGCAGCGTAGCGGGGGGGCCGAGGGAGACCCAGTACTTC
CASSVAGGPRETQYF
>TRBV27|NA|NA|TRBJ2-5
TGTGCCAGCAGTTTATCCAGGGGGAGGGAGACCCAGTACTTC
CASSLSRGRETQYF
>TRBV28|TRBD2|few|TRBJ2-2
TGTGCCAGCAGTTTAACACTAGCGGGAGTTAGAATCAACACCGGGGAGCTGTTTTTT
CASSLTLAGVRINTGELFF
>TRBV5-1|NA|NA|TRBJ2-7
TGCGCCAGCAGCTTGAACTTCTACGAGCAGTACTTC
CASSLNFYEQYF
>TRBV10-3|TRBD2|NA|TRBJ2-7
TGTGCCGCTGGACTAGCGGGAGGTTCCTACGAGCAGTACTTC
CAAGLAGGSYEQYF
>TRBV7-9|NA|NA|TRBJ2-1
TGTGCCAGCAGCTTAGTTGGGGTAACCAATGAGCAGTTCTTC
CASSLVGVTNEQFF
>TRBV10-3|NA|NA|TRBJ2-3
TGTGCCATCCCCTCACCTAGCCCGGGAGCGGCAGATACGCAGTATTTT
CAIPSPSPGAADTQYF
>TRBV19|NA|few|TRBJ1-6
TGTGCCAGTAGCCAAACGGGCGGGTCACCCCTCCACTTT
CASSQTGGSPLHF
>TRBV6-6|TRBD1|once|TRBJ2-7
TGTGCCAGCGAGGACAGGGGGACCAACGAGCAGTACTTC
CASEDRGTNEQYF
>TRBV11-3|NA|NA|TRBJ1-1
TGTGCCAGCAGCTTGGGGGCTTCCACTGAAGCTTTCTTT
CASSLGASTEAFF
>TRBV6-5|TRBD1|NA|TRBJ1-2
TGTGCCAGCAGTCGGACAGGGGGATCGGACACCTTC
CASSRTGGSDTF
>TRBV28|NA|NA|TRBJ2-7
TGTGCCAGCAGACAGCGATACGAGCAGTACTTC
CASRQRYEQYF
>TRBV10-3|NA|NA|TRBJ2-6
TGTGCCATCAGTGACCCCACTAGCTCTGGGGCCAACGTCCTGACTTTC
CAISDPTSSGANVLTF
>TRBV4-1|NA|few|TRBJ2-3
TGCGCCAGCAGCCAAGAGGGAAAGGCGAGCACAGATACGCAGTATTTT
CASSQEGKASTDTQYF
>TRBV19|TRBD2|NA|TRBJ2-1
TGTGCCAGTAGTATAGACCAGGGGATAGCGGGAGATGTCTACAATGAGCAGTTCTTC
CASSIDQGIAGDVYNEQFF
>TRBV2|NA|NA|TRBJ2-2
TGTGCCAGCAGTGAAGAGGGTTGGACCGGGGAGCTGTTTTTT
CASSEEGWTGELFF
>TRBV6-1|NA|NA|TRBJ1-5
TGTGCCAGCAGTGAAGGAGCGCTCAATCAGCCCCAGCATTTT
CASSEGALNQPQHF
>TRBV11-3|TRBD2|NA|TRBJ2-2
TGTGCCAGCAGCTCTAGCGGGGGGCCCACCGGGGAGCTGTTTTTT
CASSSSGGPTGELFF